This TCR beta chain is from a study of metastatic and nonmetastatic thyroid tumors (dated by TCRdb to the early 2020s). For the study in its entirety: The researchers compared repertoires between peripheral blood samples and tumor or nodule tissue samples from patients with malignant or benign thyroid disease. The research as a whole found: In both blood and tumor samples, malignant tumors were reported to have significantly higher TCR beta diversity than benign nodules.

The CDR3 covers 13 residues, taking in both the cysteine and the phenylalanine. Here the CDR3 DNA is all that survives: 39 bases in frame from base 1. V ends up 5 bases short and J 6 bases short, with an unmatched junction base count of 3. From a lookup of the germline V gene (reference sequence), CDR1 and CDR2 are DFQATT and SNEGSKA. Library preparation employed PCR. Sequencing instrument: Illumina HiSeq 4000. High-throughput sequencing was used to profile the TCR beta-chain CDR3 region of every patient. As for the authors' bioinformatics: CDR3 differences across clinicopathological groups were used to build a classifier for discriminating distant-metastatic papillary thyroid cancer patients. The Shannon index was used to measure repertoire diversity, and the Morisita-Horn index was used to measure how similar tumor and blood repertoires were. TCRdb trimmed the raw reads at Q25, called clones with MiXCR and kept productive beta chains. For this entry, the V and J calls and clone size follow TCRdb and not the study's own pipeline. Present in this sample are about 17,000 clones, roughly a fifth of which were seen just once. Of the sample, about a fifth is held by the ten largest clones.

Before undergoing thyroid surgery, none of the patients had been given any kind of treatment. Patient clinical samples collected from about 2012 to 2018 were retrospectively analysed using T-cell receptor beta sequencing. This clone was picked up one time. It lacks a known antigen. Base qualities are not at hand, and no much larger clone is one base apart. One read alone lends weak support. The material sequenced was adjacent normal tissue. The receptor was isolated from a female donor with papillary thyroid cancer or a benign thyroid nodule (not recorded which). Some clones in this sample may be carry-over from other donors' samples. The rearrangement combines TRBV20-1 with TRBJ2-1, with TRBD1 matching 11 junction bases. The DNA sequence is given as TGCAGTGCTGTCGGGACAGGGGGCAATGAGCAGTTCTTC. It translates to CSAVGTGGNEQFF.